The T cell receptor beta chain described here comes from a study of beta chain features in type 1 diabetes. Across the study: Age and gender were similar between patients and healthy donors, as were cell yields. Analysis included more than 90 million sorted cells drawn from all samples.

Regarding the study as a whole: Fewer junction insertions and more nucleotide deletions appeared in type 1 diabetes patients. Across all four CD4+ subsets, people with type 1 diabetes showed modestly shorter TCRB CDR3s.

The entirety of the isolated RNA underwent reverse transcription, so expressed TCRB transcripts were sequenced. Generated by immunoSEQ multiplex PCR, the TCRdb table keeps only in-frame clones and is missing some. The profile shows under 350,000 clones, roughly an eighth of them singletons. In this sample, this clone turned up a few times. The antigen remains unidentified. This receptor was obtained from a man aged 30 to 39 with type 1 diabetes. Sequences were obtained from naive CD4+ T cells from blood.

In DNA form, the CDR3 reads TGCGCCAGCAGGAGAACAGGGGGCTACGAGCAGTACTTC. Its translation: CASRRTGGYEQYF. V gene TRBV5-1 combines with J gene TRBJ2-7; 8 nucleotides align to TRBD1. The J segment lost 3 bases and the V segment lost 5 bases, leaving 4 bases of the junction unmatched. The CDR3 has 13 amino acids. In germline, CDR1 is SGHRS, CDR2 YFSETQ.